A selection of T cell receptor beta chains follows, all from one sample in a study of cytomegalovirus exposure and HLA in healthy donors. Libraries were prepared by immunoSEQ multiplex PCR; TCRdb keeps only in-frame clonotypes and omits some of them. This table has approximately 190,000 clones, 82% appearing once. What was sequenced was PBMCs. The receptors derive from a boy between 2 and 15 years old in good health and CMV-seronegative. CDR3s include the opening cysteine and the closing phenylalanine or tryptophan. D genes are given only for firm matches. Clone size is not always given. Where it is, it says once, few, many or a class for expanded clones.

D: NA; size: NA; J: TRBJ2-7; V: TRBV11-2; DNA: TGTGCCAGCAGCTCGACAACGTACGAGCAGTACTTC; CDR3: CASSSTTYEQYF
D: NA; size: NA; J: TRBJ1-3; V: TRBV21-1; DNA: TGTGCCAGCAGCAAAGAAGGGGGGACAGGTGGGCTAAGCTCTGGAAACACCATATATTTT; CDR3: CASSKEGGTGGLSSGNTIYF
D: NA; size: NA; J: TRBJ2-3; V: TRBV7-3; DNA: TGTGCCAGCAGCACCCTAGGAGGGGCCCCCTACACAGATACGCAGTATTTT; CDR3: CASSTLGGAPYTDTQYF
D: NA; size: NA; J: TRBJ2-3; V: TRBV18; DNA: TGTGCCAGCTCACCACGAGACAGCTTCACAGATACGCAGTATTTT; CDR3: CASSPRDSFTDTQYF
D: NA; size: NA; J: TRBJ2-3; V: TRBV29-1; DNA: TGCAGCATCTTAAGCACAGATACGCAGTATTTT; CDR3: CSILSTDTQYF
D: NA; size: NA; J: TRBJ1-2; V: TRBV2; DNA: TGCGCCAGCAGCGAGCAGGGACTTCTCTATGGCTACACCTTC; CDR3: CASSEQGLLYGYTF
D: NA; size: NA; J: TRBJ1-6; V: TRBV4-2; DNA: TGTGCCAGCAGCCAAACGACAGGAGATCCCCTCCACTTT; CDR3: CASSQTTGDPLHF
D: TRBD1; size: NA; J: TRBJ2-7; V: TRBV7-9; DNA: TGTGCCAGCAGTTTTGACAGGGCCTCCTCCTACGAGCAGTACTTC; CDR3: CASSFDRASSYEQYF
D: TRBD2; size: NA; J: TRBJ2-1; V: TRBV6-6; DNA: TGTGCCAGCAGTTACGAGCGGGGGGCGCACAATGAGCAGTTCTTC; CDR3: CASSYERGAHNEQFF
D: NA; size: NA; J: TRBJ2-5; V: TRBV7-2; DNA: TGTGCCAGCAGCTCCGCCAGGGGGACCCAGTACTTC; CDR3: CASSSARGTQYF
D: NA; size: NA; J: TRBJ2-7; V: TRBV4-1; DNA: TGCGCCAGCAGCCTCACAGGGTTCTACGAGCAGTACTTC; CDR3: CASSLTGFYEQYF
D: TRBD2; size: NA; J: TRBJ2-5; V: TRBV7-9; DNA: TGTGCCAGCAGCCCATCCGGGACTAGCGCCCCGATGGAGACCCAGTACTTC; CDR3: CASSPSGTSAPMETQYF
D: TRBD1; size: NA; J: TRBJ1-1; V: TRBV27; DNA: TGTGCCAGCAGTTCCCTAGGACAGGGCACTGAAGCTTTCTTT; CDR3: CASSSLGQGTEAFF
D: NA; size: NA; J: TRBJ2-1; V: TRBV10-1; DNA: TGCGCCAGCAGTGGACTATACCCCCGGGCCCGGCAAGGTAGAGGGGGTTCCTACAATGAGCAGTTCTTC; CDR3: CASSGLYPRARQGRGGSYNEQFF
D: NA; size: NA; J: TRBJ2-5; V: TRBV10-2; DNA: TGCGCCAGCAACCCACAGGGATCAGAGACCCAGTACTTC; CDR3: CASNPQGSETQYF
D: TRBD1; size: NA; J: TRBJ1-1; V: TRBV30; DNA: TGTGCCTGGAGTGTACAGGGGGCGTTGAACACTGAAGCTTTCTTT; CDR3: CAWSVQGALNTEAFF
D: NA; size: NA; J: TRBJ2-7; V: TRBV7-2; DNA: TGTGCCAGCAGCCTAAGGAGAAGGGGTTCCTACGAGCAGTACTTC; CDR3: CASSLRRRGSYEQYF
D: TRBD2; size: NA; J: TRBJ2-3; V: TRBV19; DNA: TGTGCCAGTAGTAGGACTAGCGGGGGAGCAGATACGCAGTATTTT; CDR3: CASSRTSGGADTQYF
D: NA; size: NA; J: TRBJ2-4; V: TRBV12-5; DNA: TGTGCTAGTGGTTTGGCGGGAAAAAACATTCAGTACTTC; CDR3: CASGLAGKNIQYF
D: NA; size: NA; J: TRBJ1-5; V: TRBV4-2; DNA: TGTGCCAGCAGCCAAGAGGGGTCAGGGCTCAATCAGCCCCAGCATTTT; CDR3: CASSQEGSGLNQPQHF
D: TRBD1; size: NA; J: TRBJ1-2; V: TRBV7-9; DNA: TGTTCCAGCAGTCCCGACAGGGGGACTAACTATGGCTACACCTTC; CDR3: CSSSPDRGTNYGYTF
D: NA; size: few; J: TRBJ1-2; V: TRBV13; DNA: TGTGCCAGCACCACAGGTGACTATGGCTACACCTTC; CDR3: CASTTGDYGYTF